This T cell receptor (beta chain) stems from a study of vaccination and CD4 T cells after COVID-19. General study findings and limits: A comparatively limited set of convalescent patients was examined, with no early post-infection timepoints.

Comments on this clonotype: The target antigen is unknown. The junction differs from germline at one of its ends, possibly a read error.

The study sequenced cultured CD4+ T cell DNA using the Oncomine TCR Beta short-read assay. A single record per CDR3 protein comes from TCRdb applying MiXCR to the PCR reads. The table records 10,000 to 15,000 distinct CDR3 sequences, around 47% of them present only once. The treatment denotes: roughly 10-day PBMC culture with coronavirus spike peptide pools or control peptides (ViraFEST assay). For ViraFEST, peptide pools expanded antigen-specific T cells, after which the TCRs were sequenced. Half the medium was replaced with fresh IL-2 medium on days 3 and 7. The CDR3 length is 13 residues. Germline values: CDR1 SEHNR, CDR2 FQNEAQ (reference sequence).

V usage is TRBV7-9 and J usage is TRBJ2-3; D ambiguous. Sequencing input: CD4+ T cells from blood, cultured in vitro. The receptor was isolated from a human donor who had recovered from COVID-19. The chain's CDR3 is CASSQDRRDTQYF. CDR3 sequence (DNA): TGCGCCAGCAGCCAAGATCGGAGAGATACGCAGTATTTT.